The clone carrying this T cell receptor beta chain was recorded once. The entry originates in a study of control samples from healthy donors and cancer patients. Method: immunoSEQ multiplex PCR; TCRdb's copy keeps in-frame clones and lacks some. The table lists 100,000 to 150,000 clones, approximately 92% of them singletons. The CDR3 is 13 amino acids. CDR1 is SNHLY and CDR2 is FYNNEI in the germline V gene. The V gene end was trimmed by 6 bases and the J gene end by 4 bases; junction bases not matched to a gene: 4. The sample was PBMCs. The source of this sequence is a man older than 75 with head and neck cancer. The J gene is TRBJ1-1, the V gene TRBV2; 8 bases fit TRBD1. CDR3 coding DNA: TGTGCCAGCAGGAGACAGGGGTTCACTGAAGCTTTCTTT. Translated: CASRRQGFTEAFF.